The source of this TCR beta chain is a study of cytomegalovirus exposure and HLA in healthy donors. Primers: 60 Vbeta forward and 13 Jbeta reverse. Here immunoSEQ multiplex PCR was the method, and the copy in TCRdb shows in-frame clones only, minus some. The table has 200,000 to 250,000 clones, 75% to 85% seen once. V gave up 0 bases and J gave up 9 bases, with 16 bases separating them. Germline loops: CDR1 SGDLS, CDR2 YYNGEE. The CDR3 covers 15 residues. The specimen sequenced was PBMCs. The chain combines TRBV9 with TRBJ2-1; weak D call: TRBD1 (5 bases). The receptor's source is a woman between 40 and 50 years old in good health and CMV-seronegative. Here the CDR3 reads CASSVGRGLRTEQFF. CDR3 sequence (DNA): TGTGCCAGCAGCGTAGGAAGGGGTTTGAGGACTGAGCAGTTCTTC.